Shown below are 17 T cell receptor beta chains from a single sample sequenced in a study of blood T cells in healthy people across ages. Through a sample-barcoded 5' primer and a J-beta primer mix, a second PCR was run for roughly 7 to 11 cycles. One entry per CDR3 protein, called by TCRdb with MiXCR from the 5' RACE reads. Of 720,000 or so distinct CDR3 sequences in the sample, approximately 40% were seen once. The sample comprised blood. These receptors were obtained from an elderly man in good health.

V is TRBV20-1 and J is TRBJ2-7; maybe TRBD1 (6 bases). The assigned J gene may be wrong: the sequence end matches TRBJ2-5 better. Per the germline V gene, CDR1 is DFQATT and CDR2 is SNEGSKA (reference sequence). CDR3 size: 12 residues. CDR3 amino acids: CSASAQGETQYF. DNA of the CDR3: TGCAGTGCTAGTGCACAGGGAGAGACCCAGTACTTC.

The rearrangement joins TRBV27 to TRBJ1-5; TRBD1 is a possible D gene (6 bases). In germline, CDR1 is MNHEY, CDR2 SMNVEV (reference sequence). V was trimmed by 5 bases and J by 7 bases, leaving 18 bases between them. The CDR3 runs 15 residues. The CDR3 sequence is CASSPTWGARQPQHF. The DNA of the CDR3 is TGTGCCAGCAGTCCTACGTGGGGGGCTCGGCAGCCCCAGCATTTT.

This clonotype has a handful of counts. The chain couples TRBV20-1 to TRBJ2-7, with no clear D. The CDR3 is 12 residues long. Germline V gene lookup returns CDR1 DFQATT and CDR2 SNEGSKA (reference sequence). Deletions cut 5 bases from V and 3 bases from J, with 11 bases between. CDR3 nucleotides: TGCAGTGCTCCGGACCAGCTCTACGAGCAGTACTTC. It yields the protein CSAPDQLYEQYF.

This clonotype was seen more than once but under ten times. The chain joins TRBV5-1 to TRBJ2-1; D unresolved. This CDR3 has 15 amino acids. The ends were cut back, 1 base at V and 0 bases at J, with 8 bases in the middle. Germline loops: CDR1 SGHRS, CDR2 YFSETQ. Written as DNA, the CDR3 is TGCGCCAGCAGCTTGATGGGCCTCTCCTACAATGAGCAGTTCTTC. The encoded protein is CASSLMGLSYNEQFF.

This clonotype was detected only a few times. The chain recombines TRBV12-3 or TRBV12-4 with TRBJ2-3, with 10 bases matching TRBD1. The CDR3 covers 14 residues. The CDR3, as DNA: TGTGCTTCACAGGACAGGGGGGGCACAGATACGCAGTATTTT. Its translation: CASQDRGGTDTQYF.

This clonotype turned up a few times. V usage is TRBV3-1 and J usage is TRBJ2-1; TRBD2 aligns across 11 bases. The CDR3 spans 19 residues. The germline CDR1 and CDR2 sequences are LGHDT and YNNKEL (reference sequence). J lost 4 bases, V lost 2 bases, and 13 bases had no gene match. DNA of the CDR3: TGTGCCAGCAGCCAAAGGGCCGCCATACTAGCGGGAGCGTACAATGAGCAGTTCTTC. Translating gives CASSQRAAILAGAYNEQFF.

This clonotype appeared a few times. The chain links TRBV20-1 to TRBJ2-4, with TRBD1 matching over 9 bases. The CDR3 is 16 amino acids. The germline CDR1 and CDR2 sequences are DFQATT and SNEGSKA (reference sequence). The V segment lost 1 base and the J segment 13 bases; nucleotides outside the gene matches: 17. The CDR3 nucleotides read TGCAGTGCTAGAGGTTGGGGACAGGGTCCTACAAAGGCCCAGTACTTC. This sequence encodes CSARGWGQGPTKAQYF.

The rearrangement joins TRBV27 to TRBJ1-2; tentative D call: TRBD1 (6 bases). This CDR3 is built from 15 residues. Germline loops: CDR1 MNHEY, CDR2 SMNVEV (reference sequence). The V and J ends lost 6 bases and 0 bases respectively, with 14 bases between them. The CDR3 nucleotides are TGTGCCAGCAGCCCATCAGACAGGACTAACTATGGCTACACCTTC. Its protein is CASSPSDRTNYGYTF.

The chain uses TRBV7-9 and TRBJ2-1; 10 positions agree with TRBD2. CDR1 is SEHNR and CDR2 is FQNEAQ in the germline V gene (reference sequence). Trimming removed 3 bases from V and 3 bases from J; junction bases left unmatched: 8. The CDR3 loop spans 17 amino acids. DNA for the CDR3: TGTGCCAGCAGCTTTACAAGCGGGGGGGCCGGCTACAATGAGCAGTTCTTC. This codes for CASSFTSGGAGYNEQFF.

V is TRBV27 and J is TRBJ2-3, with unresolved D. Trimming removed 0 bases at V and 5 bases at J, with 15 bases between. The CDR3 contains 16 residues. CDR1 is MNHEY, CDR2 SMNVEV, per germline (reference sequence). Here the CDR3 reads CASSLSGLAWGDTQYF. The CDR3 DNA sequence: TGTGCCAGCAGTTTATCGGGGTTAGCCTGGGGAGATACGCAGTATTTT.

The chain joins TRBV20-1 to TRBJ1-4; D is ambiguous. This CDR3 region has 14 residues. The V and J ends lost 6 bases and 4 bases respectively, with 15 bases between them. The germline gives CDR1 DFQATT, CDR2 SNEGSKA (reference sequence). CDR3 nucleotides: TGCAGTGCCAATCACCGTTGGCTTAATGAAAAACTGTTTTTT. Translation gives CSANHRWLNEKLFF.

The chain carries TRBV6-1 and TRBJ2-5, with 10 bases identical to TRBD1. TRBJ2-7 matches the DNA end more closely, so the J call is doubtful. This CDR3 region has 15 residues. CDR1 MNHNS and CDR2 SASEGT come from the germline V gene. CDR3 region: CASSLGQGGDYEQYF. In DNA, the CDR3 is TGTGCCAGCAGTCTAGGACAGGGGGGAGACTACGAGCAGTACTTC.

The CDR3, as DNA: TGCGCCAGCAGCCGGACAGTGGCGGAGGCAGATACGCAGTATTTT. Encoded protein: CASSRTVAEADTQYF. The chain joins TRBV5-1 to TRBJ2-3, with D possibly TRBD1 on 6 matching bases. V lost 4 bases, J lost 4 bases, and 16 bases lay in between. The CDR3 has 15 amino acids. Germline CDR1 SGHRS, CDR2 YFSETQ.

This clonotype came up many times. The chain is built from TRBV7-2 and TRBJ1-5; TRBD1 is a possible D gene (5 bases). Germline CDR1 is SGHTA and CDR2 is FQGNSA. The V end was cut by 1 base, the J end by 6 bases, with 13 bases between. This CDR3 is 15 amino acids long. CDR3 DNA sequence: TGTGCCAGCAGCTTAGAGAGGGCAGGGAGTCAGCCCCAGCATTTT. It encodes CASSLERAGSQPQHF.

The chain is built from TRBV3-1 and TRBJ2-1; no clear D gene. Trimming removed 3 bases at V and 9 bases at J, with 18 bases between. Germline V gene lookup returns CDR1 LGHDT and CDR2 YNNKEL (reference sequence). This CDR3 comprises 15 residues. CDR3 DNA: TGTGCCAGCAGCCAGACGCTAGTTTCCCATGGTGAGCAGTTCTTC. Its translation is CASSQTLVSHGEQFF.

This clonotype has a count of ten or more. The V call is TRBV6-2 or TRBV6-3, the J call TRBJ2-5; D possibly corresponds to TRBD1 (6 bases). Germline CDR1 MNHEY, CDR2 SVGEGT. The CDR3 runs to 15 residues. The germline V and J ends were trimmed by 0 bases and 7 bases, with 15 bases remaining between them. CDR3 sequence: CASSYSSRGLGTQYF. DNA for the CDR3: TGTGCCAGCAGTTACTCCTCCAGGGGTTTAGGGACCCAGTACTTC.

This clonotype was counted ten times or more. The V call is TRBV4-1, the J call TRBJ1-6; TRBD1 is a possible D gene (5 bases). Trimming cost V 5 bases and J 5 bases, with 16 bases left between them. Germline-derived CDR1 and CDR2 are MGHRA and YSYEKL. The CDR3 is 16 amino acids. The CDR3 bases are TGCGCCAGCAGCTACCGACAGATTCAAGATAATTCACCCCTCCACTTT. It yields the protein CASSYRQIQDNSPLHF.